One and the same sample provided the 31 T cell receptor beta chains below, sequenced in a study of shared clonotypes between healthy human individuals. Profiling relied on immunoSEQ multiplex PCR, and the TCRdb table lists in-frame clones only, not all of them. This sample has millions of clones, with roughly 94% found just once. The sample taken for sequencing was naive CD4+ T cells sorted from blood. Subset meaning: CD45RA+ positively selected. The receptors originated from a man aged 18 to 30 in good health.

J is TRBJ1-2 and V is TRBV30; perhaps TRBD1 as D (5 bases). Germline CDR1 is GTSNPN and CDR2 is SVGIG (reference sequence). With 3 bases removed from V and 9 bases from J, the gap between germline ends came to 17 bases. The length of the CDR3 is 13 residues. The CDR3 reads CAWSGGPLGSYTF. CDR3 in DNA: TGTGCCTGGAGCGGGGGACCTTTAGGGAGCTACACCTTC. Full variable domain (rest looked up from reference TRBV30 and TRBJ1-2): SQTIHQWPATLVQPVGSPLSLECTVEGTSNPNLYWYRQAAGRGLQLLFYSVGIGQISSEVPQNLSASRPQDRQFILSSKKLLLSDSGFYLCAWSGGPLGSYTFGSGTRLTVV.

V is TRBV7-9 and J is TRBJ1-3; D gene unclear. This CDR3 spans 15 amino acids. V was clipped by 4 bases and J by 1 base, with 11 bases between them. In germline, CDR1 is SEHNR, CDR2 FQNEAQ (reference sequence). The CDR3 spells CASSSAWGSGNTIYF. The CDR3 DNA sequence: TGTGCCAGCAGCTCCGCGTGGGGTTCTGGAAACACCATATATTTT.

V and J are TRBV6-5 and TRBJ2-5, with D perhaps TRBD2 (5 bases). V gave up 0 bases and J gave up 13 bases, with 15 bases separating them. The CDR3 consists of 13 residues. CDR1 MNHEY and CDR2 SVGAGI come from the germline V gene. The CDR3 loop reads CASSYSRIGLAYF. The CDR3, as DNA: TGTGCCAGCAGTTACTCGAGAATCGGGCTAGCGTACTTC.

As regards this clone: A single base separates this from a much larger clone, so it may be a read error. The chain has TRBV7-2 and TRBJ2-7; D is undetermined. Between the trimmed V and J ends, which lost 1 base and 3 bases, there was a span of 4 bases. The germline gives CDR1 SGHTA, CDR2 FQGNSA. The CDR3 consists of 12 residues. The CDR3 coding sequence is TGTGCCAGCAGCTTAGAGGACTACGAGCAGTACTTC. Protein sequence: CASSLEDYEQYF. The full variable domain, in which reference TRBV7-2 and TRBJ2-7 provide the parts outside the CDR3, is GAGVSQSPSNKVTEKGKDVELRCDPISGHTALYWYRQSLGQGLEFLIYFQGNSAPDKSGLPSDRFSAERTGGSVSTLTIQRTQQEDSAVYLCASSLEDYEQYFGPGTRLTVT.

The CDR3 DNA follows: TGTGCCAGCAGTTATAGTCACCTCAATGAGCAGTTCTTC. It is translated as CASSYSHLNEQFF. This chain links TRBV6-5 with TRBJ2-1; no definite D call. The germline V gene has CDR1 MNHEY and CDR2 SVGAGI. Deletions cut 3 bases from V and 6 bases from J, with 9 bases between. This CDR3 has 13 amino acids.

The chain couples TRBV5-1 to TRBJ1-5; 7 bases map to TRBD1. The CDR3 is 18 residues long. The germline V gene has CDR1 SGHRS and CDR2 YFSETQ. V was clipped by 0 bases and J by 3 bases; unmatched bases: 12. The chain's CDR3 is CASSLGFPLGQINQPQHF. Here the CDR3 DNA reads TGCGCCAGCAGCTTGGGGTTTCCCTTGGGACAGATCAATCAGCCCCAGCATTTT.

The rearrangement links TRBV13 to TRBJ2-5, with 9 bases lining up with TRBD2. This CDR3 is built from 17 residues. J was trimmed by 2 bases and V by 5 bases; bases with no gene match: 12. Germline-derived CDR1 and CDR2 are PRHDT and FYEKMQ (reference sequence). CDR3 amino acids: CASSRKLGAGGQETQYF. The CDR3 DNA follows: TGTGCCAGCAGCCGCAAACTTGGGGCGGGAGGGCAAGAGACCCAGTACTTC.

The V gene is TRBV6-5, the J gene TRBJ2-5; D uncertain. The DNA end is a closer match to TRBJ2-7, so the J assignment may be wrong. The CDR3 totals 15 residues. Germline V lookup: CDR1 MNHEY, CDR2 SVGAGI. CDR3: CASSYGVSDTYEQYF. Here the CDR3 DNA reads TGTGCCAGCAGTTACGGTGTTTCTGACACCTACGAGCAGTACTTC.

The J gene is TRBJ2-3, the V gene TRBV2; tentative D call: TRBD1 (6 bases). V dropped 5 bases and J dropped 6 bases, with 15 bases sitting between them. CDR1 is SNHLY, CDR2 FYNNEI, per germline. There are 14 residues in the CDR3. The CDR3 spells CASSSGQPHDTQYF. CDR3 in DNA: TGTGCCAGCAGTTCTGGACAGCCTCACGATACGCAGTATTTT.

V gene TRBV6-5 combines with J gene TRBJ2-1, with 12 bases fitting TRBD1. This CDR3 has 15 residues. V was clipped by 6 bases and J by 8 bases; unmatched bases: 8. Looked up from germline, CDR1 is MNHEY and CDR2 is SVGAGI. The CDR3 sequence: CASSRGQGALHEQFF. DNA of the CDR3: TGTGCCAGCAGCCGGGGACAGGGGGCATTGCATGAGCAGTTCTTC.

This clone was observed once. The rearrangement uses TRBV4-3 and TRBJ2-1; TRBD2 matches 9 bases. Losses at the gene ends were 0 bases for V and 6 bases for J; bases not matched to a gene: 9. Germline V gene data show CDR1 as LGHNA and CDR2 as YSLEER. There are 17 residues in the CDR3. The CDR3 is CASSQEISGSGSNEQFF. The CDR3 coding sequence is TGCGCCAGCAGCCAAGAAATTAGCGGGAGTGGGAGCAATGAGCAGTTCTTC.

The gene calls are TRBV4-2 and TRBJ1-2; a possible D gene is TRBD1 (6 bases). Germline CDR1 and CDR2: LGHNA and YNFKEQ. The ends were cut back, 1 base at V and 7 bases at J, with 19 bases in the middle. This CDR3 region has 16 residues. In DNA, the CDR3 is TGTGCCAGCAGCCAAGTCGGACAGTGGTCTTCTGGTGGCTACACCTTC. This sequence encodes CASSQVGQWSSGGYTF.

The V gene is TRBV10-3, the J gene TRBJ2-7; D uncertain. This CDR3 region has 12 residues. The germline V and J ends were trimmed by 2 bases and 4 bases, with 6 bases remaining between them. Looked up from germline, CDR1 is ENHRY and CDR2 is SYGVKD. The CDR3 here is CAISEKDYEQYF. The CDR3 DNA sequence: TGTGCCATCAGTGAGAAAGATTACGAGCAGTACTTC.

This clone was counted a single time. The chain recombines TRBV4-1 with TRBJ2-4; 12 bases are shared with TRBD2. V lost 5 bases, J lost 1 base, and 15 bases stayed unmatched. Germline CDR1 MGHRA, CDR2 YSYEKL. The CDR3 extends over 20 amino acids. Here the CDR3 DNA reads TGCGCCAGCAGCTCCCGACTAGCGGGAGAGGGGATCGTGGCCAAAAACATTCAGTACTTC. Its protein product is CASSSRLAGEGIVAKNIQYF.

Of note for this clone: Within the sample, other DNA sequences also encode this same CDR3. This chain's CDR3 is CASSLAGGTYEQYF. CDR3 DNA: TGCGCCAGCAGCTTGGCAGGGGGCACCTACGAGCAGTACTTC. The chain links TRBV5-1 to TRBJ2-7; 8 nucleotides match TRBD1. This CDR3 contains 14 residues. Germline lookup yields CDR1 SGHRS and CDR2 YFSETQ. V was pared by 0 bases and J by 2 bases, with 1 base of the junction left unmatched.

A single count supports this clone. This chain connects TRBV28 to TRBJ1-5, with 8 bases aligning to TRBD1. The CDR3 is 15 amino acids. Germline-derived CDR1 and CDR2 are MDHEN and SYDVKM. J was trimmed by 5 bases and V by 7 bases; bases with no gene match: 10. The CDR3 region has the DNA TGTGCCAGCACCGCAGGGGGCTTCCTTCATCAGCCCCAGCATTTT. This translates into CASTAGGFLHQPQHF.

The V gene is TRBV6-4, the J gene TRBJ1-2; perhaps TRBD1 as D (5 bases). Trimming removed 0 bases from V and 8 bases from J, with 10 bases in between. CDR1 MRHNA and CDR2 SNTAGT come from the germline V gene. The CDR3 is 13 amino acids. The CDR3 here is CASSDSSWGGYTF. DNA of the CDR3: TGTGCCAGCAGTGACTCGAGCTGGGGGGGCTACACCTTC.

This clone was recorded once. The chain couples TRBV2 to TRBJ2-7, with D perhaps TRBD2 (6 bases). The CDR3 has 14 residues. Deletions cut 6 bases from V and 6 bases from J, with 18 bases between. Germline CDR1 reads SNHLY; CDR2 reads FYNNEI. This chain's CDR3 is CASRASASGGEQYF. The DNA for the CDR3 is TGTGCCAGCAGGGCTAGCGCCTCAGGTGGCGAGCAGTACTTC.

The V gene is TRBV5-8, the J gene TRBJ2-5; D may be TRBD1 (6 bases). The CDR3 length is 13 residues. The germline CDR1 and CDR2 sequences are SGHTS and YDEGEE. V lost 5 bases to trimming and J lost 4 bases, with 12 bases between them. The CDR3 DNA sequence: TGTGCCAGCAGTCGGTCCAGGGGAGAGACCCAGTACTTC. Translating gives CASSRSRGETQYF.

With respect to this clone: At the DNA level, this CDR3 is encoded by other sequences in the same sample as well. The rearrangement joins TRBV27 to TRBJ2-7, with D possibly matching TRBD2 (5 bases). V was pared by 6 bases and J by 3 bases, with 15 bases between. Germline values: CDR1 MNHEY, CDR2 SMNVEV (reference sequence). The CDR3 contains 14 residues. CDR3 residues: CASSPRRGGYEQYF. The CDR3, as DNA: TGTGCCAGCAGCCCCCGTCGGGGTGGCTACGAGCAGTACTTC.

The chain couples TRBV30 to TRBJ1-3; TRBD1 aligns across 7 bases. J lost 0 bases, V lost 3 bases, and 8 bases had no gene match. CDR1 is GTSNPN and CDR2 is SVGIG in the germline V gene (reference sequence). This CDR3 comprises 16 residues. CDR3 nucleotides: TGTGCCTGGAGCAGGGACAGCCGATCCTCTGGAAACACCATATATTTT. This codes for CAWSRDSRSSGNTIYF.

This clone has only a few counts. This chain links TRBV28 with TRBJ1-2; D perhaps matches TRBD1 (6 bases). Trimming took 6 bases from V and 4 from J, leaving 21 bases between them. Germline V lookup: CDR1 MDHEN, CDR2 SYDVKM. The CDR3 consists of 16 residues. The CDR3 sequence is CASRGGEGGPLYGYTF. The CDR3 nucleotides read TGTGCCAGCAGAGGGGGGGAGGGAGGTCCCCTCTATGGCTACACCTTC.

The CDR3 loop reads CASSPRRILNEKLFF. The CDR3 bases are TGTGCCAGTAGTCCCCGACGGATCCTTAATGAAAAACTGTTTTTT. J is TRBJ1-4 and V is TRBV19; D is ambiguous. The CDR3 totals 15 residues. V gave up 5 bases and J gave up 4 bases, with 14 bases separating them. The germline V gene encodes CDR1 LNHDA and CDR2 SQIVND (reference sequence).

The chain carries TRBV4-3 and TRBJ2-6; D is possibly TRBD1 (5 bases). Per the germline V gene, CDR1 is LGHNA and CDR2 is YSLEER. The CDR3 is 17 residues long. V lost 0 bases and J lost 4, with 13 bases in between. CDR3 DNA: TGCGCCAGCAGCCAAGATAGGAAGGGGATCGGGGCCAACGTCCTGACTTTC. This sequence encodes CASSQDRKGIGANVLTF.

The CDR3 loop is CASSQGPLAVAAYNEQFF. The CDR3 DNA reads as TGCGCCAGCAGCCAAGGCCCACTAGCGGTCGCAGCCTACAATGAGCAGTTCTTC. The genes are TRBV4-1 and TRBJ2-1; TRBD2 matches at 8 bases. This CDR3 is 18 amino acids long. V trimming: 1 base; J trimming: 2 bases; junction bases outside the gene matches: 10. CDR1 and CDR2 (germline): MGHRA, YSYEKL.

The J gene is TRBJ2-7, the V gene TRBV15; the match to TRBD2 covers 12 bases. V trimming: 4 bases; J trimming: 0 bases; junction bases outside the gene matches: 4. Germline V gene lookup returns CDR1 LNHNV and CDR2 YYDKDF (reference sequence). The CDR3 is 16 residues long. The DNA of the CDR3 is TGTGCCACCAGCAAAAGACTAGCGGGGGACTCCTACGAGCAGTACTTC. Protein product: CATSKRLAGDSYEQYF.

A single count supports this clone. This chain links TRBV19 with TRBJ2-7; a possible D gene is TRBD2 (6 bases). Germline loops: CDR1 LNHDA, CDR2 SQIVND (reference sequence). V was shortened by 6 bases and J by 0 bases, with 15 bases between the two germline ends. The CDR3 extends over 15 amino acids. The CDR3 DNA follows: TGTGCCAGTAGCCCAACGGAGGGCAGCTCCTACGAGCAGTACTTC. It translates to CASSPTEGSSYEQYF.

The chain uses TRBV6-5 and TRBJ2-5; no clear D. The CDR3 loop spans 14 amino acids. Trimming took 0 bases from V and 3 from J, leaving 8 bases between them. Germline assignment: CDR1 MNHEY and CDR2 SVGAGI. This CDR3 reads CASSYSGNEETQYF. The CDR3 nucleotides are TGTGCCAGCAGTTACTCCGGCAACGAAGAGACCCAGTACTTC.

As concerns this clone: One end of the junction is discordant with germline, which a read error may explain. The chain is built from TRBV7-7 and TRBJ2-7, with 8 nucleotides matching TRBD1. The CDR3 loop spans 12 amino acids. Germline assignment: CDR1 SSHAT and CDR2 FNYEAQ (reference sequence). CDR3 coding DNA: TGTGCTAGCAGTACCGGGACAGGCGAGCAGTACTTC. Translating it yields CASSTGTGEQYF.

The J gene is TRBJ2-3, the V gene TRBV4-3; D not certain. Germline CDR1 LGHNA, CDR2 YSLEER. The CDR3 runs 15 residues. Trimming cost V 0 bases and J 3 bases, with 10 bases left between them. As DNA, the CDR3 is TGCGCCAGCAGCCAAGATGGGCTTCCAACAGATACGCAGTATTTT. It translates to CASSQDGLPTDTQYF.

The V call is TRBV2, the J call TRBJ2-2; D is perhaps TRBD2 (7 bases). The CDR3 is 14 amino acids. V was cut by 8 bases and J by 4 bases, with 14 bases left in between. Germline lookup yields CDR1 SNHLY and CDR2 FYNNEI. The CDR3 DNA reads TGTGCCAGCTTTCAGGGGAGGGGCACCGGGGAGCTGTTTTTT. Residues: CASFQGRGTGELFF. Complete variable domain (other parts from reference TRBV2 and TRBJ2-2): EPEVTQTPSHQVTQMGQEVILRCVPISNHLYFYWYRQILGQKVEFLVSFYNNEISEKSEIFDDQFSVERPDGSNFTLKIRSTKLEDSAMYFCASFQGRGTGELFFGEGSRLTVL.